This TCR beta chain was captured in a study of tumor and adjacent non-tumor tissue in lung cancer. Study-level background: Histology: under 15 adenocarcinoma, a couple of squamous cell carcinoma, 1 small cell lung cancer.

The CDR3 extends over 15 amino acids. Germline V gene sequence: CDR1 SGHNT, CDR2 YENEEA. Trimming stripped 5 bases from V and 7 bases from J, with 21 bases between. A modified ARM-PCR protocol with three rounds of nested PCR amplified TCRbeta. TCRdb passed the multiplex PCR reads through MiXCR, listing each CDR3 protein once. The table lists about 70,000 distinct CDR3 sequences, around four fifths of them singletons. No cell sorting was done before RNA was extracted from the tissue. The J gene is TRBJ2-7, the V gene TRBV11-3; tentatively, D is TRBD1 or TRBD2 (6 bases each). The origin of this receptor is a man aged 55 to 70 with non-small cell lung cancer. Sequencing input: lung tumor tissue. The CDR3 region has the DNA TGTGCCAGCAGCCCCCTGGGGCAGGGGACTCGGGAGCAGTACTTC. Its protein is CASSPLGQGTREQYF.